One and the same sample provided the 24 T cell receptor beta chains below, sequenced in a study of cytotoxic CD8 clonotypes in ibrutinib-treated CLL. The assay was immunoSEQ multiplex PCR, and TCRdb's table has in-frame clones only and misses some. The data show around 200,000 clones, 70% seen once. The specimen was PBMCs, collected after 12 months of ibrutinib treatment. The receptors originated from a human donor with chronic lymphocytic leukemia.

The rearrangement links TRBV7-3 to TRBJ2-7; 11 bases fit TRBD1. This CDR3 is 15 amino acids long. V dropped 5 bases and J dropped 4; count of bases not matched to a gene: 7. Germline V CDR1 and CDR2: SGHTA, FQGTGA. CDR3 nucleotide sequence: TGTGCCAGCAGCCCGGGGACAGGGGGGATGTACGAGCAGTACTTC. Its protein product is CASSPGTGGMYEQYF.

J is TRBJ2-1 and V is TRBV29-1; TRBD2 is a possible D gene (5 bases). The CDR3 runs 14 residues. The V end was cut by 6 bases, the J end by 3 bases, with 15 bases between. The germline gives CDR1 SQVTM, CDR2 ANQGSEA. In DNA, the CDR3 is TGCAGCGTCGTACCCGTTGAGGGCTACAATGAGCAGTTCTTC. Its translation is CSVVPVEGYNEQFF.

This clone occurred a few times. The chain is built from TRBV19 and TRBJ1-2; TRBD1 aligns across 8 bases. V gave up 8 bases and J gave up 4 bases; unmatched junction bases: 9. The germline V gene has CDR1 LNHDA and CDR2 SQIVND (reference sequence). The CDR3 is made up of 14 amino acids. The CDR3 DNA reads TGTGCCAGTTGCCTTGGACAGGGAGGCTATGGCTACACCTTC. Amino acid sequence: CASCLGQGGYGYTF.

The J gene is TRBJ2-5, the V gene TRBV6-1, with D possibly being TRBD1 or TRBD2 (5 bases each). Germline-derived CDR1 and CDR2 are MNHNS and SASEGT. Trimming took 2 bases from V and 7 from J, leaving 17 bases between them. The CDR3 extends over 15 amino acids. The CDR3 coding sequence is TGTGCCAGCAGTGAATTAGGGGACCTGAAAGGGACCCAGTACTTC. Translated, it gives CASSELGDLKGTQYF.

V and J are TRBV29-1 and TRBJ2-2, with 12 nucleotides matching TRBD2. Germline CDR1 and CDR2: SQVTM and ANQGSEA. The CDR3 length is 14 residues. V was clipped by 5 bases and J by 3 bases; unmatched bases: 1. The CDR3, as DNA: TGCAGCGTTCGACTAGCGGGAGACACCGGGGAGCTGTTTTTT. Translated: CSVRLAGDTGELFF.

The CDR3 nucleotides read TGTGCCAGCAGTTACCTGCCCCGGAGCACAGATACGCAGTATTTT. Protein product: CASSYLPRSTDTQYF. The V call is TRBV28, the J call TRBJ2-3, with D uncertain. Germline assignment: CDR1 MDHEN and CDR2 SYDVKM. This CDR3 has 15 residues. V lost 4 bases, J lost 0 bases, and 11 bases lay in between. Based on the CDR3 plus reference TRBV28 and TRBJ2-3, the full variable domain is DVKVTQSSRYLVKRTGEKVFLECVQDMDHENMFWYRQDPGLGLRLIYFSYDVKMKEKGDIPEGYSVSREKKERFSLILESASTNQTSMYLCASSYLPRSTDTQYFGPGTRLTVL.

CDR3 DNA sequence: TGTGCCAGTGGCGAGACAGACAATCAGCCCCAGCATTTT. Protein product: CASGETDNQPQHF. The rearrangement uses TRBV19 and TRBJ1-5, with D maybe TRBD1 (5 bases). Germline values: CDR1 LNHDA, CDR2 SQIVND (reference sequence). The CDR3 runs to 13 residues. Trimming left V 8 bases short and J 3 bases short, with 11 bases between.

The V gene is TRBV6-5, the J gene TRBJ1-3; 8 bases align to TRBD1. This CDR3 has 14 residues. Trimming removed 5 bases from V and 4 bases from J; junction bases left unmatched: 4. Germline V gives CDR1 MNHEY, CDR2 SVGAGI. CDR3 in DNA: TGTGCCAGCAGTGCCAGGGGGCTCGGAAACACCATATATTTT. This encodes CASSARGLGNTIYF.

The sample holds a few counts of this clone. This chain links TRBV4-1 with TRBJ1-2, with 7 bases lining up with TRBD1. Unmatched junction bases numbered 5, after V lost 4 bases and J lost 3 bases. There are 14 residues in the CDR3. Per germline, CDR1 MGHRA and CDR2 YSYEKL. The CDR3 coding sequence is TGCGCCAGCAGCCGAGGACAGGCGGACTATGGCTACACCTTC. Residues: CASSRGQADYGYTF.

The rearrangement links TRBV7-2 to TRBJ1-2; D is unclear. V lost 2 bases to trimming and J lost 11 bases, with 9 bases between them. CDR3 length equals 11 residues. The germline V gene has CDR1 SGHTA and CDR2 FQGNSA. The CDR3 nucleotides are TGTGCCAGCAGCTTACGAAGTTCTTACACCTTC. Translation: CASSLRSSYTF. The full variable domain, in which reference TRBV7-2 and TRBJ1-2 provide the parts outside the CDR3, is GAGVSQSPSNKVTEKGKDVELRCDPISGHTALYWYRQSLGQGLEFLIYFQGNSAPDKSGLPSDRFSAERTGGSVSTLTIQRTQQEDSAVYLCASSLRSSYTFGSGTRLTVV.

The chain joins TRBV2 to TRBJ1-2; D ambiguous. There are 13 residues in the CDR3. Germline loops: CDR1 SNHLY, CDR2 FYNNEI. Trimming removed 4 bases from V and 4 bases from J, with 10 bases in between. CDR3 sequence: CASSVPGFYGYTF. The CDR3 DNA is TGTGCCAGCAGTGTCCCGGGATTCTATGGCTACACCTTC.

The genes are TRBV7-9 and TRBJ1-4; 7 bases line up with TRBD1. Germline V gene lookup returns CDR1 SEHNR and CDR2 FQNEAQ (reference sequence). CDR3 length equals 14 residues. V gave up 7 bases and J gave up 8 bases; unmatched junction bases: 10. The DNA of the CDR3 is TGTGCCAGCACCCCGGGGACAGTCAGGGAAAAACTGTTTTTT. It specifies CASTPGTVREKLFF.

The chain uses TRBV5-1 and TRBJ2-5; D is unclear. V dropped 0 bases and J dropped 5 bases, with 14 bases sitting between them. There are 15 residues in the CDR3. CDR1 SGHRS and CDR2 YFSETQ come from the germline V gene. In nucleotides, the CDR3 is TGCGCCAGCAGCTTGGGTATTGGGTCCGGGGAGACCCAGTACTTC. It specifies CASSLGIGSGETQYF.

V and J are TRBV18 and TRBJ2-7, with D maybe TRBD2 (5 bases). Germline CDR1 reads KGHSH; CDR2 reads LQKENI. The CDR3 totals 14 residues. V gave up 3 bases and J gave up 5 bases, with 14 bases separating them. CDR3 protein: CASSPQEVSNEQYF. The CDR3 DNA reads TGTGCCAGCTCACCCCAGGAGGTGAGCAACGAGCAGTACTTC.

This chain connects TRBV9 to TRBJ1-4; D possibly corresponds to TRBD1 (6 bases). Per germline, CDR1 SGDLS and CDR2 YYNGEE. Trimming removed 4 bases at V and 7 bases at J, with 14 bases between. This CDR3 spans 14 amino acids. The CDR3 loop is CASSPSQGGEKLFF. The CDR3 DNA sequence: TGTGCCAGCAGCCCCTCACAGGGAGGTGAAAAACTGTTTTTT.

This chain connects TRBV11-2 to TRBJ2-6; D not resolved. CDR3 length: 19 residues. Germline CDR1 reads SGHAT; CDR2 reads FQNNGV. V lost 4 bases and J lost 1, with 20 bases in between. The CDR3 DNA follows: TGTGCCAGCAGCTCTGCCACGGACGCAGTCCTATCTGGGGCCAACGTCCTGACTTTC. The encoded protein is CASSSATDAVLSGANVLTF.

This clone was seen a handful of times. CDR3 protein: CASSSSGEGLQPQHF. Here the CDR3 DNA reads TGTGCCAGCAGTTCAAGTGGGGAGGGGCTTCAGCCCCAGCATTTT. The rearrangement joins TRBV7-9 to TRBJ1-5; D may be TRBD1 (5 bases). Per the germline V gene, CDR1 is SEHNR and CDR2 is FQNEAQ (reference sequence). The ends were cut back, 6 bases at V and 6 bases at J, with 18 bases in the middle. CDR3 length: 15 amino acids.

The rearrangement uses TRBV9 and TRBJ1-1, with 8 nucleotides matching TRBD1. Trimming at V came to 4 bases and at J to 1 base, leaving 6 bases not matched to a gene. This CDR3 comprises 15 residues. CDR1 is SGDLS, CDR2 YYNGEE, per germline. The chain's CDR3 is CASSYQGARNTEAFF. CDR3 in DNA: TGTGCCAGCAGCTACCAGGGGGCAAGGAACACTGAAGCTTTCTTT.

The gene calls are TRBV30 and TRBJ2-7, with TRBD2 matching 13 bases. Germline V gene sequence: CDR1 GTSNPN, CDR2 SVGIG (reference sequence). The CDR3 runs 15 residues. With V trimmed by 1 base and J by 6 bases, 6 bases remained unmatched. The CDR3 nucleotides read TGTGCCTGGAGTGCCCGGACTAGCGGGAGCGGCGAGCAGTACTTC. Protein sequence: CAWSARTSGSGEQYF.

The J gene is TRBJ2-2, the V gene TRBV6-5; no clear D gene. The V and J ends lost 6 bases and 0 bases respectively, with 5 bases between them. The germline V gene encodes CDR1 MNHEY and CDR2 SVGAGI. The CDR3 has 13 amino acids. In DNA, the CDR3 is TGTGCCAGCAGGGGAACGAACACCGGGGAGCTGTTTTTT. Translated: CASRGTNTGELFF.

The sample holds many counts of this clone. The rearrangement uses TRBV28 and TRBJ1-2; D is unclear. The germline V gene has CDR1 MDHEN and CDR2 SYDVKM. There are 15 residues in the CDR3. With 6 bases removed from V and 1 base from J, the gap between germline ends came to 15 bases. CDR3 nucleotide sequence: TGTGCCAGCAGACCACCCCGAGGGTTTAACTATGGCTACACCTTC. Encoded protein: CASRPPRGFNYGYTF.

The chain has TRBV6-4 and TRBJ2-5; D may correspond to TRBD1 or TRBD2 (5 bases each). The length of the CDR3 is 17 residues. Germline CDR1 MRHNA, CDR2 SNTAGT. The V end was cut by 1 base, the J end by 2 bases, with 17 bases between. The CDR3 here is CASSDCLFLGDQETQYF. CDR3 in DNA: TGTGCCAGCAGTGACTGCCTGTTCCTGGGGGATCAAGAGACCCAGTACTTC.

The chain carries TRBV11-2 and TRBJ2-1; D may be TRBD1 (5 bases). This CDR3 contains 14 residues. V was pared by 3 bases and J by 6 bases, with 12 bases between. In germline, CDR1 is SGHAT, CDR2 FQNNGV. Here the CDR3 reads CASSFGRGINEQFF. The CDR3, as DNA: TGTGCCAGCAGCTTCGGAAGGGGAATCAATGAGCAGTTCTTC. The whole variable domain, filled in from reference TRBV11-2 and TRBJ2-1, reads EAGVAQSPRYKIIEKRQSVAFWCNPISGHATLYWYQQILGQGPKLLIQFQNNGVVDDSQLPKDRFSAERLKGVDSTLKIQPAKLEDSAVYLCASSFGRGINEQFFGPGTRLTVL.

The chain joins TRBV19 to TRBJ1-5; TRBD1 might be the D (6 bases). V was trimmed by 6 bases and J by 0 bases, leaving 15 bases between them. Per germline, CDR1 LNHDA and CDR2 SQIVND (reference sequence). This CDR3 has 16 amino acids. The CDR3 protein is CASRNRERFSNQPQHF. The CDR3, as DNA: TGTGCCAGTAGGAACAGGGAAAGATTTAGCAATCAGCCCCAGCATTTT.